This TCR beta chain was sequenced for a study of somatic mutations in cytotoxic T cells in rheumatoid arthritis. Study-wide background: At nearly 100% purity, some V beta antibody-stained T-cell populations were flow-sorted, and these included V beta1+ cells that were sequenced for TCRB. Study conclusions and caveats: Only rheumatoid arthritis patients, not healthy controls, showed CD8+ clonality increasing with age.

Some clones are missing from TCRdb's copy, which holds only in-frame ones; the method was immunoSEQ multiplex PCR. The sample lists 12,000 or so clones; around 83% were seen once. Note on this clone: Its antigen is undetermined.

V was shortened by 4 bases and J by 2 bases, with 18 bases between the two germline ends. The germline gives CDR1 SGHDT, CDR2 YYEEEE. The length of the CDR3 is 16 residues. This sequence was found in a woman aged 60 to 75 in good health. The sequenced material came from CD8+ T cells sorted from blood. This chain connects TRBV5-6 to TRBJ2-5; weak D call: TRBD2 (6 bases). The CDR3 region is CASSGGLSYPQETQYF. CDR3 bases: TGTGCCAGCAGCGGGGGACTCTCGTATCCACAAGAGACCCAGTACTTC.